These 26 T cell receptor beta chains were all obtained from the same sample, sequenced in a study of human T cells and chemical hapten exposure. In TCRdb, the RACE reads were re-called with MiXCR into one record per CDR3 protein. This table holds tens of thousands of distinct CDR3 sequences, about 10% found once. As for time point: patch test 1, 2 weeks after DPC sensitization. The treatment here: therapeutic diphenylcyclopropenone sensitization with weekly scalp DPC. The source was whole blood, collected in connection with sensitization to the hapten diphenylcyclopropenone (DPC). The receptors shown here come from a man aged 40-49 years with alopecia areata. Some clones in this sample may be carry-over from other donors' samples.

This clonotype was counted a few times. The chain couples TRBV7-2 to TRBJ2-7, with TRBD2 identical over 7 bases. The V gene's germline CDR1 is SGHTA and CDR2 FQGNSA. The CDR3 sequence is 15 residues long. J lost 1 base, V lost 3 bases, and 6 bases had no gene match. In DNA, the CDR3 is TGTGCCAGCAGCTTCTCCGGGACTACATCCTACGAGCAGTACTTC. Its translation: CASSFSGTTSYEQYF.

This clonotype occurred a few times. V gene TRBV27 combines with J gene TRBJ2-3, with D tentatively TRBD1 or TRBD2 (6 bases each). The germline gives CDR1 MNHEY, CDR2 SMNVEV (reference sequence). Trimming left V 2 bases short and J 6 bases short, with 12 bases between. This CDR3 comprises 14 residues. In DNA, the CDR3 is TGTGCCAGCAGTTTAGGGGGGCAGGGTGATACGCAGTATTTT. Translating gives CASSLGGQGDTQYF.

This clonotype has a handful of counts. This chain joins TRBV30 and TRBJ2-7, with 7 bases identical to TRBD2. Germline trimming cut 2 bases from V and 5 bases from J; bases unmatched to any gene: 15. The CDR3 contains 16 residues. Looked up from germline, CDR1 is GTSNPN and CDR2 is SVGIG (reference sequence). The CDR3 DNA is TGTGCCTGGAGTCAGCGCGCGGGAGCGAATCCTAACGAGCAGTACTTC. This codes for CAWSQRAGANPNEQYF.

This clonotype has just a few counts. The CDR3 loop reads CSVEGGGVALYNEQFF. For the CDR3, the DNA is TGCAGCGTTGAAGGGGGAGGGGTAGCGCTCTACAATGAGCAGTTCTTC. This chain uses TRBV29-1 with TRBJ2-1; 7 bases fit TRBD2. The trim removed 1 base at V and 3 bases at J, leaving 9 bases unmatched. The CDR3 has 16 amino acids. Germline V gene lookup returns CDR1 SQVTM and CDR2 ANQGSEA.

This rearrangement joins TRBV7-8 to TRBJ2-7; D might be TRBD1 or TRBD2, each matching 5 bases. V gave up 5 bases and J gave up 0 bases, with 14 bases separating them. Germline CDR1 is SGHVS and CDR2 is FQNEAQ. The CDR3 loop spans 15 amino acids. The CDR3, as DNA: TGTGCCAGCAGCCGAACGTGGGACCCCTCCTACGAGCAGTACGTC. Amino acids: CASSRTWDPSYEQYV.

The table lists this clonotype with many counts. The CDR3 DNA reads TGCAGTGCTATATCAAGGGTGAATGTGTCACCCCTCCACTTT. Encoded protein: CSAISRVNVSPLHF. The J gene is TRBJ1-6, the V gene TRBV20-1, with D uncertain. Per the germline V gene, CDR1 is DFQATT and CDR2 is SNEGSKA (reference sequence). Trimming removed 4 bases at V and 10 bases at J, with 17 bases between. The CDR3 contains 14 residues.

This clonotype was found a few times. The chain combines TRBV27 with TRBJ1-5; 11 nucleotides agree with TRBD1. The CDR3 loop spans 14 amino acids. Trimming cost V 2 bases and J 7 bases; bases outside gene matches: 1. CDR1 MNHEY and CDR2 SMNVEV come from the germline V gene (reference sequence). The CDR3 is CASSLGTGGQPQHF. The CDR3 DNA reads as TGTGCCAGCAGTTTAGGGACAGGGGGACAGCCCCAGCATTTT.

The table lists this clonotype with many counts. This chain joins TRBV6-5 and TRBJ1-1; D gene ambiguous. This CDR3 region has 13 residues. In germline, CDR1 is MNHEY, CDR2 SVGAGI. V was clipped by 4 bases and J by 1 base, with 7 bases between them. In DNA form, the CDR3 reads TGTGCCAGCAGTTCTCTTTGGAACACTGAAGCTTTCTTT. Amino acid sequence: CASSSLWNTEAFF.

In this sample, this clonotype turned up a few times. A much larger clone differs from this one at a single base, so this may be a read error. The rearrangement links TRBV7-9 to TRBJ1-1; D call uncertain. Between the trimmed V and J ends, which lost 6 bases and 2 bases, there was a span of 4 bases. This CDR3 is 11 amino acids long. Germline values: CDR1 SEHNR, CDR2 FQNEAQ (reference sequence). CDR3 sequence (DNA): TGTGCCAGCAGATCAAACACTGAAGCTTTCTTT. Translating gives CASRSNTEAFF.

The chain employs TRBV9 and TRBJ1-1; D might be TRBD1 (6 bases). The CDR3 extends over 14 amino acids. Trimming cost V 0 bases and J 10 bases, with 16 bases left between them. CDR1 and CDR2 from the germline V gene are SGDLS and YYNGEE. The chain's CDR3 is CASSVDGGLRRAFF. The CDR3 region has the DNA TGTGCCAGCAGCGTAGACGGGGGCCTCCGTCGAGCTTTCTTT.

CDR3 bases: TGTGCCAGCAGACCCGGACCGGTCTGGGAGACCCAGTACTTC. This translates into CASRPGPVWETQYF. The V and J genes are TRBV12-3 or TRBV12-4 and TRBJ2-5; D is uncertain. The ends were cut back, 6 bases at V and 5 bases at J, with 16 bases in the middle. The CDR3 has 14 residues.

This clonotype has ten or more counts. CDR3 loop: CAWGGDSGNQPQHF. CDR3 nucleotide sequence: TGTGCCTGGGGGGGCGATTCGGGCAATCAGCCCCAGCATTTT. The V gene is TRBV30, the J gene TRBJ1-5, with TRBD1 as a possible D gene (6 bases). The CDR3 loop spans 14 amino acids. Between the trimmed V and J ends, which lost 5 bases and 2 bases, there was a span of 13 bases. Germline CDR1 GTSNPN, CDR2 SVGIG (reference sequence).

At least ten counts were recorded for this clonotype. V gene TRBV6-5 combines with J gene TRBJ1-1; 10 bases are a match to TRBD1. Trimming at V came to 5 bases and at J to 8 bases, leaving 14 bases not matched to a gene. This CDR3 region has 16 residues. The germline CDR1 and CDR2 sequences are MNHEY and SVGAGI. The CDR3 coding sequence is TGTGCCAGCAGTAAGAGGCCGGGACAGGGGAAATTCGAAGCTTTCTTT. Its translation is CASSKRPGQGKFEAFF.

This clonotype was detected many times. CDR3 coding DNA: TGTGCCAGCAGCTTATTGGGGACTAGCTCCTACAATGAGCAGTTCTTC. Translation: CASSLLGTSSYNEQFF. The chain carries TRBV7-2 and TRBJ2-1; TRBD2 agrees at 8 bases. The CDR3 contains 16 residues. Germline CDR1 is SGHTA and CDR2 is FQGNSA. The junction had 3 bases not matched to a gene; V was cut back by 2 bases and J by 0 bases.

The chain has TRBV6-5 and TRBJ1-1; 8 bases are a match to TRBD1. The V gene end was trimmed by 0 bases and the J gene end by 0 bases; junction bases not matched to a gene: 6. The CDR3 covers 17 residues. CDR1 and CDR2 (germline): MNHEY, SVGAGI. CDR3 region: CASSYSGRGRMNTEAFF. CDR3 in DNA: TGTGCCAGCAGTTACTCAGGCAGGGGGCGAATGAACACTGAAGCTTTCTTT.

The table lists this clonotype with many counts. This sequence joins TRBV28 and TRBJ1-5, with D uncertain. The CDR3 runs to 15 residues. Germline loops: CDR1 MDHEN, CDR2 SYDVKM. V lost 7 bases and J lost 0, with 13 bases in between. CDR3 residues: CASNSVGNSNQPQHF. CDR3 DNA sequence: TGTGCCAGCAATAGCGTAGGGAATAGCAATCAGCCCCAGCATTTT.

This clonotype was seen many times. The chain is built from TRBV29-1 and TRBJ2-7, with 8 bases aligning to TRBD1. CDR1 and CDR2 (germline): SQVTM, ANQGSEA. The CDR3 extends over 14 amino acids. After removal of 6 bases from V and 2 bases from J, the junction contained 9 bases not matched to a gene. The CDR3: CSVTAGTGPYEQYF. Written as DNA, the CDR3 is TGCAGCGTCACCGCCGGGACAGGACCCTACGAGCAGTACTTC.

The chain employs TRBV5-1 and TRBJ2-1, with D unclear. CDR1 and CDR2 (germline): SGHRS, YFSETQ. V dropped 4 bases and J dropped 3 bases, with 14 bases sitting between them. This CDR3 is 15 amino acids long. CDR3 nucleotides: TGCGCCAGCAGCCCAGCTCAAGCCCACTACAATGAGCAGTTCTTC. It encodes CASSPAQAHYNEQFF. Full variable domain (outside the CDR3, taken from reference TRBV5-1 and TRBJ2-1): KAGVTQTPRYLIKTRGQQVTLSCSPISGHRSVSWYQQTPGQGLQFLFEYFSETQRNKGNFPGRFSGRQFSNSRSEMNVSTLELGDSALYLCASSPAQAHYNEQFFGPGTRLTVL.

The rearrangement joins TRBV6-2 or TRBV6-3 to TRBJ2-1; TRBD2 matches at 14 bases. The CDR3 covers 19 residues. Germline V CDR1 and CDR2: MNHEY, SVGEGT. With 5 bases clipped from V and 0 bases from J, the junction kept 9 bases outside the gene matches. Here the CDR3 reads CASSTPGLAGALSYNEQFF. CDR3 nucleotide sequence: TGTGCCAGCAGTACACCGGGACTAGCGGGAGCCCTCTCCTACAATGAGCAGTTCTTC.

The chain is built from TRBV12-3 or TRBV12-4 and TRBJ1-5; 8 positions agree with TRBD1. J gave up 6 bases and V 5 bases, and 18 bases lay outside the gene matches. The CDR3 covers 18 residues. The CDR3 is CASSNVLEGQVYGQPQHF. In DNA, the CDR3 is TGTGCCAGCAGTAATGTATTGGAGGGACAGGTCTACGGTCAGCCCCAGCATTTT.

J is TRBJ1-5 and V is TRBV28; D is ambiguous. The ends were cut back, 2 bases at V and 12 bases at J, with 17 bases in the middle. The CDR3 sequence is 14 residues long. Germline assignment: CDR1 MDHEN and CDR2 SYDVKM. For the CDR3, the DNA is TGTGCCAGCAGTTTAATTTCTCCCTTTCAATTCCAGCATTTT. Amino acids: CASSLISPFQFQHF.

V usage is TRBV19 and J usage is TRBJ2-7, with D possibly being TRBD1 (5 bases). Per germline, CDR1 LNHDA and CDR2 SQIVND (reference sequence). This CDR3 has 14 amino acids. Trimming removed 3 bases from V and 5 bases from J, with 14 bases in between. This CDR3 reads CASSISGGHHEQYV. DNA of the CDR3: TGTGCCAGTAGTATCTCCGGTGGACACCACGAGCAGTACGTC.

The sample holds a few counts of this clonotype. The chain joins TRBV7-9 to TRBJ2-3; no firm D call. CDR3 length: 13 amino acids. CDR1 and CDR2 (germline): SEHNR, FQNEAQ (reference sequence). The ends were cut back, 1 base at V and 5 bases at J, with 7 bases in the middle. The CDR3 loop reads CASSLVFEDTQYF. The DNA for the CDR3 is TGTGCCAGCAGCTTAGTATTTGAAGATACGCAGTATTTT. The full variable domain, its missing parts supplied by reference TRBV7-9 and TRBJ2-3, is DTGVSQNPRHKITKRGQNVTFRCDPISEHNRLYWYRQTLGQGPEFLTYFQNEAQLEKSRLLSDRFSAERPKGSFSTLEIQRTEQGDSAMYLCASSLVFEDTQYFGPGTRLTVL.

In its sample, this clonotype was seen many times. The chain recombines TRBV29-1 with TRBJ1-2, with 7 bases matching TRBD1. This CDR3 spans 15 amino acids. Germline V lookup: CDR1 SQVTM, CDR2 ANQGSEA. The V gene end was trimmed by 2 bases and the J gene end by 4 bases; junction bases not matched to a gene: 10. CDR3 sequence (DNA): TGCAGCGTTGAACCGCGGGACAGCCTTACCTATGGCTACACCTTC. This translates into CSVEPRDSLTYGYTF.

The CDR3 coding sequence is TGTGCCACCAGTGATTCGCGGAGCCCGTACAATGAGCAGTTCTTC. The encoded protein is CATSDSRSPYNEQFF. This chain uses TRBV24-1 with TRBJ2-1, with no clear D. This CDR3 has 15 residues. CDR1 KGHDR and CDR2 SFDVKD come from the germline V gene. V was pared by 2 bases and J by 4 bases, with 11 bases between.

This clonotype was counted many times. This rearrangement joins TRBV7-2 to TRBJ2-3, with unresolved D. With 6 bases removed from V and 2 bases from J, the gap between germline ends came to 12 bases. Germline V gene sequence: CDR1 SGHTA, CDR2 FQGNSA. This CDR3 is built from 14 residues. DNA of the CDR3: TGTGCCAGCAGACGGTCGCAGTTCACAGATACGCAGTATTTT. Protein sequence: CASRRSQFTDTQYF.